This T cell receptor (beta chain) came from a study of beta chain features in type 1 diabetes. Study as a whole: Cells sorted and examined across all samples totaled over 95 million.

For this clone: Its cognate antigen is unknown.

Trimming left V 5 bases short and J 8 bases short, with 19 bases between. The CDR3 totals 15 residues. Germline V CDR1 and CDR2: SGHAT, FQDESV (reference sequence). All of the isolated RNA was reverse transcribed, so expressed TCRB transcripts were sequenced. The assay was immunoSEQ multiplex PCR, and TCRdb's table has in-frame clones only and misses some. Here the sample spans 200,000 to 300,000 clones, roughly 22% being singletons. CD45RO/CCR7/CD25/CD127/CD95/CD27 staining was used to isolate CD4+ naive, central memory, regulatory and stem cell-like memory cells by sorting. Study-wide findings and caveats: In every one of the four CD4+ subsets, TCRB CDR3s were moderately but significantly shorter in Type 1 diabetes patients.

V and J are TRBV11-1 and TRBJ2-1; the D gene is possibly TRBD2 (5 bases). The sequence came from a woman aged 40 to 50 with type 1 diabetes. The sample taken for sequencing was naive CD4+ T cells from blood. The CDR3 reads CASSRTRAPRDEQFF. Written as DNA, the CDR3 is TGTGCCAGCAGCCGTACGCGGGCTCCTCGGGATGAGCAGTTCTTC.